The TCR beta chain under discussion was sequenced for a study of molecular identifiers for immune sequencing clone quantification. Previously described methods and listed TCR primers produced bulk TCR libraries. TCRdb re-called the PCR reads with MiXCR, one entry per CDR3 protein. The table has over 300,000 distinct CDR3 sequences, roughly a quarter seen once. The V end was cut by 4 bases, the J end by 9 bases, with 13 bases between. The CDR3 has 13 amino acids. Germline V gene data show CDR1 as LNHDA and CDR2 as SQIVND (reference sequence). This sequence originates from a human donor in good health. Some libraries in this study had Jurkat cell RNA spiked in. The chain carries TRBV19 and TRBJ2-1; D may be TRBD2 (6 bases). Sequenced: naive CD8+ T cells from blood, with Jurkat cell RNA spiked in. Described subset: FACS-sorted CD8+CD4-CCR7+CD45RA+ naive T cells. The chain's CDR3 is CASSRNGGGEQFF. As DNA, the CDR3 is TGTGCCAGTAGTAGGAACGGGGGAGGTGAGCAGTTCTTC.